The 3 T cell receptor beta chains below come from one sample, sequenced in a study of OX40 agonist ivuxolimab in advanced cancers. Measured with immunoSEQ multiplex PCR; TCRdb has only the in-frame clones, and not every one. The table lists around 45,000 clones, 75% to 90% of them singletons. This specimen was CD4+ or CD8+ T cells sorted from blood, taken in a trial of the OX40 agonist ivuxolimab. The receptors were gathered from an adult with an advanced solid tumor such as melanoma, head and neck, liver or kidney cancer.

The V call is TRBV7-8, the J call TRBJ1-4; the D is unclear. V dropped 2 bases and J dropped 8 bases, with 12 bases sitting between them. Per germline, CDR1 SGHVS and CDR2 FQNEAQ. There are 14 residues in the CDR3. The CDR3 region is CASSLLQWGEKLFF. In DNA form, the CDR3 reads TGTGCCAGCAGCTTACTTCAGTGGGGAGAAAAACTGTTTTTT.

This clone was counted once. The CDR3 coding sequence is TGTGCCAGCAGCTCATACGGGGTTGGGACCGGGGAGCTGTTTTTT. Translating it yields CASSSYGVGTGELFF. The chain recombines TRBV5-4 with TRBJ2-2; D possibly corresponds to TRBD2 (5 bases). Germline V gene lookup returns CDR1 SGHNT and CDR2 YYREEE (reference sequence). V was pared by 3 bases and J by 5 bases, with 14 bases between. The CDR3 length is 15 residues.

This rearrangement joins TRBV7-7 to TRBJ2-1; TRBD2 aligns across 9 bases. Germline loops: CDR1 SSHAT, CDR2 FNYEAQ (reference sequence). V was clipped by 1 base and J by 4 bases; unmatched bases: 8. This CDR3 comprises 17 residues. The CDR3: CASSLEVGTSRYNEQFF. CDR3 DNA: TGTGCCAGCAGCTTAGAGGTTGGGACTAGCAGGTACAATGAGCAGTTCTTC.